The present T cell receptor beta chain was sequenced within a study of blood T cells in healthy people across ages (dated by TCRdb to 2014 to 2015). In the study overall: In model experiments, template switching captured roughly one uniquely barcoded TCR beta cDNA molecule for every two T cells. The study measured age-related changes in TCR beta repertoire diversity using deep sequencing normalized with unique cDNA molecular identifiers. The study analyzed two additional independent replicas of 1 million unique cDNA reads from the same blood draw for two donors, one aged 18 to 29 and one aged 80 or older. Four age groups were formed from the donors: young (average about 15 years), middle-aged (roughly 38), aged (approximately 60) and long-lived (about 75). Donors of different ages were randomly distributed across sequencing lanes to avoid experimental bias. Overall results and qualifications from the work: The CMV infection status of donors was not known, potentially confounding age-related changes in expanded clonotypes. Conclusive comparison of naive and antigen-experienced compartments was prevented by the profiling of bulk unsorted PBMCs. A strong correlation was found between observed TCR beta diversity and the percentage of naive T cells measured by flow cytometry. Compared with the aged group, the long-lived group had more naive CD4+ T cells, fewer expanded clones and increased TCR diversity, a pattern suggesting age selection. Estimates of total diversity based on one million sequenced T cells were regarded as lower bounds and as underestimates. Observed TCR beta diversity per million T cells fell roughly linearly with age, and a significant reduction was already apparent by age approximately 40.

Turning to this clonotype: Its target antigen remains unknown. No qualities accompany the bases; no much larger clone lies one base away.

Receptor libraries were prepared by 5' RACE. TCRdb shows the sequencer as Illumina HiSeq 2500. A second about 7 to 12 cycle PCR used a sample-barcoded 5' primer and a J-beta primer mix. A template-switch 5' adaptor carrying 12 random nucleotides introduced a unique molecular identifier onto each TCR beta cDNA molecule. At least 2.5 million CDR3-containing paired-end reads were obtained from each sample. First-strand cDNA was synthesized from all RNA with the Mint cDNA synthesis kit, primed by a TRBC-specific oligonucleotide. After uracil-DNA glycosylase treatment, a first 18-cycle PCR used universal primers M1SS and BC2_uni_R on all cDNA. In the source study's methods: Normalization of each sample was performed by random selection of 1 million high-quality reads, each carrying a distinct molecular identifier. Reads sharing molecular identifiers were discarded rather than binned into consensus sequences. MiTCR, with a Q25 quality threshold and the strictest error-elimination algorithm, was used for CDR3 identification, clonotype clustering and error correction. A nonparametric unseen species model with Euler transformation was used to estimate a lower bound on total TCR beta diversity. TCRdb passed the public sequencing reads through fastp at Q25 and MiXCR, retaining productive beta sequences. Every CDR3 protein is listed once, alongside the most common genes and DNA of its rows. The V and J calls were determined by TCRdb, not by the authors. This sample holds some 700,000 distinct CDR3 sequences; about 42% were observed only once. The top ten hold around 20% of the sample.

Systemically healthy Caucasian individuals from Russia, around 39 in total and aged roughly 6 to 100 years, were included as donors. Approximately 9 milliliters of peripheral blood were collected from each donor into EDTA-treated Vacutainer tubes. Ficoll-Paque density-gradient centrifugation was used to isolate PBMCs, with at least 6.5 million per sample. Total RNA was extracted from PBMCs with Trizol reagent, with at least 6 micrograms obtained per sample. The percentages of naive CD45RAhigh/CD27high T cells were determined by flow cytometry on a PBMC aliquot from every donor. A distance of 11 bases separates the germline ends of V and J, which lose 3 bases and 0 bases respectively. The cysteine opens and the phenylalanine closes a CDR3 of 15 amino acids. Only the CDR3 DNA stays, 45 bases, in frame from base 1.

This clonotype was obtained from a woman aged 60-75 years in good health. Input material: blood. This chain is built from TRBV12-3 or TRBV12-4 and TRBJ1-1, with TRBD1 perhaps the D gene, on 5 matching bases. Read as DNA, the sequence is TGTGCCAGCAGTTTGGATAGACAGCTGAACACTGAAGCTTTCTTT. Translated, this is CASSLDRQLNTEAFF.